The present entry profiles one T cell receptor beta chain with its context. The data originate from a study of blood T cell repertoires in COVID-19. At the level of the study: The United States, Italy and Spain provided the acute and convalescent COVID-19 samples. The cDNA or gDNA used as material had been derived from T cells, B-cell-depleted T cells, or PBMCs.

This CDR3 region has 14 residues. The V segment lost 5 bases and the J segment 1 base; nucleotides outside the gene matches: 4. Germline CDR1 SGHTA, CDR2 FQGNSA. Original processing notes: Nucleated cell counts were estimated from reference gene primer amplification. Using immunoSEQ multiplex PCR, the repertoire was profiled, and TCRdb retains in-frame clones only, with some absent. That table gives V, J and clone size, and the DNA gave D and trimming. Among tens of thousands of clones listed, approximately 80% were seen once. This clonotype was obtained from a woman aged 60-75 years with acute or convalescent COVID-19. The sample consisted of peripheral blood. The chain links TRBV7-2 to TRBJ1-1; TRBD1 aligns across 7 bases. The CDR3: CASSRDSPNTEAFF. CDR3 sequence (DNA): TGTGCCAGCAGCAGGGACAGCCCGAACACTGAAGCTTTCTTT.